The 27 T cell receptor beta chains reported below all come from one sample, sequenced in a study of glioma-infiltrating T cells after dendritic cell vaccination (dated by TCRdb to about 2016). Library generation was performed with the immunoSEQ multiplex PCR assay. Imported from immuneACCESS, the table was reduced by TCRdb to in-frame sequences with V and J called. These copies leave out some clones; in studies compared against another copy, an unresolved V gene accounts for under half, and the cause of the remainder is not known. This sample gives approximately 90,000 clones in total; 85% to 90% of them show up just once. The ten top clones hold 2.5% to 3% of the sample. Sequences were derived from blood, sampled before dendritic cell vaccination. Receptor source: a human donor with glioblastoma.

The count of this clone is one. V gene TRBV19 combines with J gene TRBJ2-2; 7 nucleotides align to TRBD1. With 2 bases clipped from V and 5 bases from J, the junction kept 8 bases outside the gene matches. This CDR3 region has 16 residues. Germline V CDR1 and CDR2: LNHDA, SQIVND (reference sequence). CDR3 sequence (DNA): TGTGCCAGTAGTATAAACCCAGGGGGAAAGACCGGGGAGCTGTTTTTT. Translating gives CASSINPGGKTGELFF. Full variable domain (outside the CDR3, taken from reference TRBV19 and TRBJ2-2): DGGITQSPKYLFRKEGQNVTLSCEQNLNHDAMYWYRQDPGQGLRLIYYSQIVNDFQKGDIAEGYSVSREKKESFPLTVTSAQKNPTAFYLCASSINPGGKTGELFFGEGSRLTVL.

The chain employs TRBV5-4 and TRBJ1-2, with TRBD1 as a possible D gene (5 bases). This CDR3 contains 17 residues. V shed 4 bases and J shed 5 bases, with 24 bases lying between them. Germline CDR1 reads SGHNT; CDR2 reads YYREEE (reference sequence). The CDR3 loop reads CASSQTASGGVRYGYTF. In DNA form, the CDR3 reads TGTGCCAGCAGCCAGACAGCATCGGGGGGGGTTCGTTATGGCTACACCTTC. The whole variable domain, remainder taken from reference TRBV5-4 and TRBJ1-2, is ETGVTQSPTHLIKTRGQQVTLRCSSQSGHNTVSWYQQALGQGPQFIFQYYREEENGRGNFPPRFSGLQFPNYSSELNVNALELDDSALYLCASSQTASGGVRYGYTFGSGTRLTVV.

The chain links TRBV18 to TRBJ1-1; tentatively, D is TRBD1 (6 bases). This CDR3 spans 15 amino acids. V lost 2 bases to trimming and J lost 0 bases, with 10 bases between them. Germline V gives CDR1 KGHSH, CDR2 LQKENI. CDR3 protein: CASSPSGHLNTEAFF. The CDR3, as DNA: TGTGCCAGCTCACCATCGGGACATCTGAACACTGAAGCTTTCTTT.

This clone occurred a few times. The rearrangement joins TRBV2 to TRBJ2-2, with D uncertain. Per germline, CDR1 SNHLY and CDR2 FYNNEI. V was clipped by 2 bases and J by 1 base, with 8 bases between them. CDR3 size: 15 residues. The chain's CDR3 is CASSENSRNTGELFF. The CDR3 DNA sequence: TGTGCCAGCAGTGAAAATAGCAGGAACACCGGGGAGCTGTTTTTT.

The chain carries TRBV6-5 and TRBJ1-4; TRBD1 agrees at 7 bases. The CDR3 consists of 15 residues. Trimming took 4 bases from V and 8 from J; bases not matched to a gene: 10. CDR1 and CDR2 (germline): MNHEY, SVGAGI. Here the CDR3 reads CASSSRGVGWEKLFF. CDR3 nucleotide sequence: TGTGCCAGCAGTTCCAGGGGGGTAGGATGGGAAAAACTGTTTTTT.

This clone was detected once. This chain links TRBV2 with TRBJ2-2; tentative D call: TRBD1 (6 bases). Germline lookup yields CDR1 SNHLY and CDR2 FYNNEI. The CDR3 is made up of 15 amino acids. With 4 bases removed from V and 5 bases from J, the gap between germline ends came to 14 bases. The CDR3 DNA reads as TGTGCCAGCAGTGTCCGCAGGGGCGGGACCGGGGAGCTGTTTTTT. Protein sequence: CASSVRRGGTGELFF.

A few counts support this clone. The J gene is TRBJ1-5, the V gene TRBV14; D ambiguous. The CDR3 runs to 14 residues. Per germline, CDR1 SGHDN and CDR2 FVKESK. Trimming took 4 bases from V and 7 from J, leaving 14 bases between them. In DNA form, the CDR3 reads TGTGCCAGCAGCCTAGCCGGCTTTGGGCAGCCCCAGCATTTT. The encoded protein is CASSLAGFGQPQHF. Combining the CDR3 with reference TRBV14 and TRBJ1-5 gives the whole variable domain EAGVTQFPSHSVIEKGQTVTLRCDPISGHDNLYWYRRVMGKEIKFLLHFVKESKQDESGMPNNRFLAERTGGTYSTLKVQPAELEDSGVYFCASSLAGFGQPQHFGDGTRLSIL.

The CDR3 loop is CASSPHLPGLVATGELFF. The CDR3 DNA follows: TGTGCCAGCAGCCCTCACCTTCCGGGACTAGTGGCCACCGGGGAGCTGTTTTTT. The chain employs TRBV9 and TRBJ2-2, with TRBD2 identical over 8 bases. Germline V gene lookup returns CDR1 SGDLS and CDR2 YYNGEE. V was pared by 4 bases and J by 4 bases, with 15 bases of the junction left unmatched. This CDR3 comprises 18 residues.

The rearrangement joins TRBV29-1 to TRBJ2-3; tentative D call: TRBD2 (6 bases). Looked up from germline, CDR1 is SQVTM and CDR2 is ANQGSEA. CDR3 length equals 15 residues. With 4 bases removed from V and 0 bases from J, the gap between germline ends came to 14 bases. The CDR3 reads CSVVPGDSSTDTQYF. The CDR3 nucleotides are TGCAGCGTTGTACCGGGGGATTCTAGCACAGATACGCAGTATTTT.

The chain combines TRBV19 with TRBJ1-5, with unresolved D. This CDR3 region has 16 residues. Trimming pared 0 bases from V and 3 bases from J, leaving 12 bases between. Germline CDR1 LNHDA, CDR2 SQIVND (reference sequence). The CDR3 sequence is CASSIDLRGINQPQHF. The CDR3 DNA reads TGTGCCAGTAGTATAGATCTAAGAGGGATCAATCAGCCCCAGCATTTT.

The gene calls are TRBV18 and TRBJ1-1, with TRBD1 matching over 9 bases. After removal of 4 bases from V and 0 bases from J, the junction contained 9 bases not matched to a gene. Germline lookup yields CDR1 KGHSH and CDR2 LQKENI. This CDR3 is 17 amino acids long. DNA of the CDR3: TGTGCCAGCTCACTCGTCCCGGGACAGGGTTTGAACACTGAAGCTTTCTTT. This gives the protein CASSLVPGQGLNTEAFF.

The gene calls are TRBV7-2 and TRBJ2-1; 10 bases fit TRBD2. The germline V gene encodes CDR1 SGHTA and CDR2 FQGNSA. The CDR3 covers 13 residues. Germline trimming cut 2 bases from V and 11 bases from J; bases unmatched to any gene: 3. CDR3 in DNA: TGTGCCAGCAGCTTACAGCGGGAGGGGAAGCAGTTCTTC. Amino acid sequence: CASSLQREGKQFF. Looking up the rest from reference TRBV7-2 and TRBJ2-1 gives the full variable domain: GAGVSQSPSNKVTEKGKDVELRCDPISGHTALYWYRQSLGQGLEFLIYFQGNSAPDKSGLPSDRFSAERTGGSVSTLTIQRTQQEDSAVYLCASSLQREGKQFFGPGTRLTVL.

This chain uses TRBV5-8 with TRBJ2-7, with 7 bases matching TRBD1. The CDR3 is 12 amino acids. Germline V gene sequence: CDR1 SGHTS, CDR2 YDEGEE. V was clipped by 6 bases and J by 6 bases; unmatched bases: 6. CDR3 amino acids: CASTRGRIEQYF. CDR3 coding DNA: TGTGCCAGCACTAGGGGGCGGATCGAGCAGTACTTC.

The chain has TRBV11-2 and TRBJ2-2; D possibly corresponds to TRBD2 (6 bases). Trimming took off 5 bases at V and 3 bases at J, with 13 bases between the two ends. The CDR3 has 15 residues. CDR1 SGHAT and CDR2 FQNNGV come from the germline V gene. The CDR3 DNA is TGTGCCAGCAGCCCACCGGGACTCTACACCGGGGAGCTGTTTTTT. This sequence encodes CASSPPGLYTGELFF.

The V call is TRBV9, the J call TRBJ1-5; D ambiguous. Looked up from germline, CDR1 is SGDLS and CDR2 is YYNGEE. There are 14 residues in the CDR3. V gave up 4 bases and J gave up 0 bases, with 8 bases separating them. CDR3 sequence: CASSSGVSNQPQHF. CDR3 nucleotide sequence: TGTGCCAGCAGCTCCGGAGTTAGCAATCAGCCCCAGCATTTT.

V gene TRBV19 combines with J gene TRBJ1-6; D gene ambiguous. V lost 0 bases and J lost 6, with 18 bases in between. CDR3 length equals 18 residues. Germline V lookup: CDR1 LNHDA, CDR2 SQIVND (reference sequence). CDR3 loop: CASSIEAGMTEGNSPLHF. DNA of the CDR3: TGTGCCAGTAGTATAGAGGCGGGGATGACGGAGGGTAATTCACCCCTCCACTTT.

The chain employs TRBV7-2 and TRBJ1-1; 9 bases agree with TRBD1. The CDR3 has 15 amino acids. V gave up 5 bases and J gave up 1 base; unmatched junction bases: 5. Germline V lookup: CDR1 SGHTA, CDR2 FQGNSA. Here the CDR3 DNA reads TGTGCCAGCAGCGGACGACAGGGGGGGAACACTGAAGCTTTCTTT. It translates to CASSGRQGGNTEAFF.

The CDR3 loop is CASSQGQGLTNEKLFF. The CDR3 nucleotides are TGCGCCAGCAGCCAGGGACAGGGGCTTACTAATGAAAAACTGTTTTTT. The J gene is TRBJ1-4, the V gene TRBV4-3, with 10 bases that match TRBD1. Trimming cost V 3 bases and J 2 bases; bases outside gene matches: 3. Germline CDR1 and CDR2: LGHNA and YSLEER. This CDR3 contains 16 residues.

This chain joins TRBV5-6 and TRBJ1-2; 11 nucleotides agree with TRBD1. CDR3 length: 14 residues. CDR1 and CDR2 from the germline V gene are SGHDT and YYEEEE. The V and J ends lost 4 bases and 5 bases, in that order; junction bases with no gene match: 4. CDR3 DNA: TGTGCCAGCAGCCCGGACAGGGGGCTTTATGGCTACACCTTC. Its translation is CASSPDRGLYGYTF. Full variable domain (remainder filled in from reference TRBV5-6 and TRBJ1-2): DAGVTQSPTHLIKTRGQQVTLRCSPKSGHDTVSWYQQALGQGPQFIFQYYEEEERQRGNFPDRFSGHQFPNYSSELNVNALLLGDSALYLCASSPDRGLYGYTFGSGTRLTVV.

The rearrangement joins TRBV6-5 to TRBJ2-1; 10 nucleotides align to TRBD2. J gave up 8 bases and V 3 bases, and 7 bases lay outside the gene matches. CDR1 and CDR2 from the germline V gene are MNHEY and SVGAGI. This CDR3 is built from 15 residues. CDR3 loop: CASSYERGGFHEQFF. Here the CDR3 DNA reads TGTGCCAGCAGTTATGAGCGGGGGGGCTTTCATGAGCAGTTCTTC.

The chain joins TRBV7-9 to TRBJ2-7, with D perhaps TRBD2 (6 bases). CDR3 length equals 15 residues. From germline, CDR1 is SEHNR and CDR2 FQNEAQ (reference sequence). The V and J ends lost 5 bases and 6 bases respectively, with 20 bases between them. CDR3 DNA: TGTGCCAGCAGCCCTCCCCGGCGGGATACCATCGAGCAGTACTTC. It encodes CASSPPRRDTIEQYF.

The chain carries TRBV30 and TRBJ2-2, with TRBD2 matching over 12 bases. Germline-derived CDR1 and CDR2 are GTSNPN and SVGIG (reference sequence). The CDR3 length is 14 residues. J lost 9 bases, V lost 4 bases, and 6 bases had no gene match. The DNA for the CDR3 is TGTGCCTGGAAGACTAGCGGGGGACCCCGGGAGCTGTTTTTT. This sequence encodes CAWKTSGGPRELFF.

In its sample, this clone was seen once. V is TRBV11-2 and J is TRBJ2-7; D is possibly TRBD1 (5 bases). CDR3 length equals 16 residues. V lost 2 bases, J lost 4 bases, and 18 bases lay in between. Germline-derived CDR1 and CDR2 are SGHAT and FQNNGV. The CDR3 loop reads CASSLIGLGERYEQYF. The CDR3 bases are TGTGCCAGCAGCTTAATAGGGCTAGGGGAACGTTACGAGCAGTACTTC.

The V gene is TRBV10-2, the J gene TRBJ2-5, with 10 bases identical to TRBD2. The V gene's germline CDR1 is WSHSY and CDR2 SAAADI. Trimming cost V 4 bases and J 11 bases; bases outside gene matches: 10. The CDR3 length is 14 residues. The CDR3 region is CASSGGTSDTWQYF. As DNA, the CDR3 is TGCGCCAGCAGTGGCGGGACTAGCGACACATGGCAGTACTTC.

The J gene is TRBJ2-3, the V gene TRBV19, with D unclear. This CDR3 spans 14 amino acids. With 3 bases removed from V and 1 base from J, the gap between germline ends came to 8 bases. Germline V gene lookup returns CDR1 LNHDA and CDR2 SQIVND (reference sequence). The CDR3 bases are TGTGCCAGTAGTATGATTGGGCGCACAGATACGCAGTATTTT. Protein product: CASSMIGRTDTQYF.

V gene TRBV19 combines with J gene TRBJ1-2, with 10 bases fitting TRBD1. CDR3 length: 17 residues. V dropped 7 bases and J dropped 1; count of bases not matched to a gene: 12. Germline V CDR1 and CDR2: LNHDA, SQIVND (reference sequence). CDR3 nucleotides: TGTGCCAGTACCCGACCAGGGGACAGGGGACTTAACTATGGCTACACCTTC. It is translated as CASTRPGDRGLNYGYTF.

The chain joins TRBV15 to TRBJ1-3; D remains unclear. Germline CDR1 is LNHNV and CDR2 is YYDKDF (reference sequence). V lost 11 bases, J lost 0 bases, and 14 bases lay in between. CDR3 length: 14 amino acids. CDR3 loop: CASREDYSGNTIYF. CDR3 bases: TGTGCCTCCCGGGAGGACTACTCTGGAAACACCATATATTTT. Complete variable domain (other parts from reference TRBV15 and TRBJ1-3): DAMVIQNPRYQVTQFGKPVTLSCSQTLNHNVMYWYQQKSSQAPKLLFHYYDKDFNNEADTPDNFQSRRPNTSFCFLDIRSPGLGDTAMYLCASREDYSGNTIYFGEGSWLTVV.